These 14 T cell receptor beta chains share one sample of origin, sequenced in a study of shared T cell receptors in the human thymus. Sequencing was performed with immunoSEQ multiplex PCR; in TCRdb, only in-frame clones are kept and a portion is missing. Of about 660,000 clones in the sample, about 90% were seen once. These data are also associated with another study on human thymus T cells.

Sequenced material: thymocytes. The receptors stem from a boy in the first two years of life with a congenital heart defect.

The V call is TRBV18, the J call TRBJ1-4; TRBD1 aligns across 7 bases. The CDR3 extends over 15 amino acids. Trimming cost V 4 bases and J 2 bases; bases outside gene matches: 4. Germline CDR1 is KGHSH and CDR2 is LQKENI. CDR3 DNA: TGTGCCAGCTCACTCAAGACAGGGACTAATGAAAAACTGTTTTTT. Its translation: CASSLKTGTNEKLFF.

The chain uses TRBV18 and TRBJ1-5, with D possibly TRBD1 on 6 matching bases. The germline V gene encodes CDR1 KGHSH and CDR2 LQKENI. This CDR3 spans 14 amino acids. The V gene lost 2 bases and the J gene lost 4 bases, with 9 bases spanning the gap. The CDR3 is CASSPGTRNQPQHF. CDR3 sequence (DNA): TGTGCCAGCTCACCAGGGACACGTAATCAGCCCCAGCATTTT.

The V call is TRBV5-1, the J call TRBJ2-7, with TRBD2 matching over 7 bases. Germline loops: CDR1 SGHRS, CDR2 YFSETQ. Trimming at V came to 5 bases and at J to 1 base, leaving 9 bases not matched to a gene. CDR3 length: 15 amino acids. The CDR3 is CASRPGEGRSYEQYF. The CDR3 bases are TGCGCCAGCAGGCCCGGGGAGGGCCGTTCCTACGAGCAGTACTTC. Together with reference TRBV5-1 and TRBJ2-7, the CDR3 gives the full variable domain: KAGVTQTPRYLIKTRGQQVTLSCSPISGHRSVSWYQQTPGQGLQFLFEYFSETQRNKGNFPGRFSGRQFSNSRSEMNVSTLELGDSALYLCASRPGEGRSYEQYFGPGTRLTVT.

The V gene is TRBV12-5, the J gene TRBJ2-1, with TRBD2 identical over 9 bases. This CDR3 comprises 16 residues. The ends lost 3 bases at V and 4 bases at J; junction bases unmatched: 7. The germline CDR1 and CDR2 sequences are LGHNT and FRNRAP. The CDR3 region is CASGFLGGGAYNEQFF. CDR3 in DNA: TGTGCTAGTGGTTTCCTCGGCGGGGGGGCTTACAATGAGCAGTTCTTC.

The CDR3 spells CASSLDRVTHIYGYTF. The CDR3 DNA reads as TGTGCCAGCAGCTTAGACAGGGTGACACACATCTATGGCTACACCTTC. The chain couples TRBV7-2 to TRBJ1-2; D is possibly TRBD1 (6 bases). V lost 1 base, J lost 4 bases, and 16 bases lay in between. CDR1 and CDR2 from the germline V gene are SGHTA and FQGNSA. The CDR3 has 16 amino acids. Full variable domain (outside the CDR3, taken from reference TRBV7-2 and TRBJ1-2): GAGVSQSPSNKVTEKGKDVELRCDPISGHTALYWYRQSLGQGLEFLIYFQGNSAPDKSGLPSDRFSAERTGGSVSTLTIQRTQQEDSAVYLCASSLDRVTHIYGYTFGSGTRLTVV.

The chain employs TRBV5-1 and TRBJ1-2; no firm D call. Germline values: CDR1 SGHRS, CDR2 YFSETQ. Between the trimmed V and J ends, which lost 0 bases and 4 bases, there was a span of 16 bases. This CDR3 contains 16 residues. In DNA, the CDR3 is TGCGCCAGCAGCTTGGCCAAAGGCGGGAAGGGCTATGGCTACACCTTC. This sequence encodes CASSLAKGGKGYGYTF.

The chain uses TRBV28 and TRBJ2-1, with 12 nucleotides matching TRBD2. CDR1 MDHEN and CDR2 SYDVKM come from the germline V gene. CDR3 length: 16 amino acids. V was pared by 6 bases and J by 3 bases, with 6 bases of the junction left unmatched. CDR3 nucleotides: TGTGCCAGCAGGGAACTAGCGGGAGGACACTACAATGAGCAGTTCTTC. This gives the protein CASRELAGGHYNEQFF.

CDR3 region: CASSAWGGAYEQYF. The CDR3 nucleotides read TGTGCCAGCAGCGCTTGGGGGGGAGCCTACGAGCAGTACTTC. V is TRBV7-2 and J is TRBJ2-7, with 7 bases fitting TRBD2. V lost 5 bases and J lost 2; bases outside the gene matches: 6. The length of the CDR3 is 14 residues. The germline CDR1 and CDR2 sequences are SGHTA and FQGNSA.

The chain carries TRBV28 and TRBJ1-5; TRBD1 matches at 10 bases. Trimming took 8 bases from V and 3 from J; bases not matched to a gene: 7. The CDR3 loop spans 15 amino acids. Germline lookup yields CDR1 MDHEN and CDR2 SYDVKM. The CDR3: CASFRDRGINQPQHF. The CDR3 DNA reads as TGTGCCAGCTTCCGGGACAGGGGCATCAATCAGCCCCAGCATTTT.

This rearrangement joins TRBV5-4 to TRBJ1-4; 10 bases line up with TRBD1. The CDR3 totals 16 residues. V trimming: 0 bases; J trimming: 5 bases; junction bases outside the gene matches: 4. Germline lookup yields CDR1 SGHNT and CDR2 YYREEE (reference sequence). The chain's CDR3 is CASSLGPGQGNEKLFF. CDR3 nucleotide sequence: TGTGCCAGCAGCTTGGGGCCGGGACAGGGGAATGAAAAACTGTTTTTT.

The chain is built from TRBV7-2 and TRBJ1-2; perhaps TRBD1 as D (5 bases). The CDR3 loop spans 13 amino acids. V dropped 1 base and J dropped 5 bases, with 8 bases sitting between them. Germline V gene data show CDR1 as SGHTA and CDR2 as FQGNSA. This CDR3 reads CASSLGRGYGYTF. The CDR3 DNA follows: TGTGCCAGCAGCTTAGGGAGGGGTTATGGCTACACCTTC.

This chain connects TRBV11-1 to TRBJ2-5; 14 positions agree with TRBD2. Per the germline V gene, CDR1 is SGHAT and CDR2 is FQDESV (reference sequence). The junction had 5 bases not matched to a gene; V was cut back by 6 bases and J by 2 bases. The CDR3 is 16 residues long. This CDR3 reads CASRPGTSGGQETQYF. Written as DNA, the CDR3 is TGTGCCAGCAGGCCCGGGACTAGCGGGGGACAAGAGACCCAGTACTTC.

This chain links TRBV27 with TRBJ2-2; 7 positions agree with TRBD1. The CDR3 has 20 residues. The J segment lost 2 bases and the V segment lost 3 bases, leaving 18 bases of the junction unmatched. The germline CDR1 and CDR2 sequences are MNHEY and SMNVEV (reference sequence). CDR3 in amino acids: CASSFSLSDRDRKNTGELFF. For the CDR3, the DNA is TGTGCCAGCAGTTTTTCCCTAAGTGATCGGGACAGAAAAAACACCGGGGAGCTGTTTTTT.

The chain joins TRBV28 to TRBJ2-5, with TRBD2 matching over 10 bases. Per the germline V gene, CDR1 is MDHEN and CDR2 is SYDVKM. With 6 bases clipped from V and 4 bases from J, the junction kept 8 bases outside the gene matches. This CDR3 is built from 15 residues. DNA for the CDR3: TGTGCCAGCAGAATAAGCGGGGGGGCTGGAGAGACCCAGTACTTC. Amino acid sequence: CASRISGGAGETQYF.